Each of the 32 T cell receptor beta chains below was sequenced from the same sample in a study of blood T cell repertoires in COVID-19. TCRdb's table, derived via immunoSEQ multiplex PCR, lists solely in-frame clones and lacks some. Of about 250,000 clones in the sample, 80% to 90% were seen once. The sample consisted of PBMCs or T cells enriched from blood (not recorded which). Source of these receptors: a woman in her forties who had been exposed to COVID-19.

The V call is TRBV7-3, the J call TRBJ1-6; D is undetermined. The germline V gene encodes CDR1 SGHTA and CDR2 FQGTGA. CDR3 length: 15 amino acids. V lost 8 bases and J lost 4, with 15 bases in between. Written as DNA, the CDR3 is TGTGCCAGCTCAAAGGGAGAGACATATAATTCACCCCTCCACTTT. The encoded protein is CASSKGETYNSPLHF. Together with reference TRBV7-3 and TRBJ1-6, the CDR3 gives the full variable domain: GAGVSQTPSNKVTEKGKYVELRCDPISGHTALYWYRQSLGQGPEFLIYFQGTGAADDSGLPNDRFFAVRPEGSVSTLKIQRTERGDSAVYLCASSKGETYNSPLHFGNGTRLTVT.

This clone was picked up one time. Other DNA sequences from this sample encode an identical CDR3 as well. The chain is built from TRBV12-3 or TRBV12-4 and TRBJ1-1; TRBD1 matches 8 bases. CDR3 length: 12 amino acids. V dropped 6 bases and J dropped 4; count of bases not matched to a gene: 1. CDR3 region: CASSTGGTEAFF. CDR3 bases: TGTGCCAGCAGCACAGGGGGCACTGAAGCTTTCTTT.

The CDR3 region is CASSRPGLAGGRPTTQYF. CDR3 nucleotide sequence: TGTGCCAGCAGCAGGCCGGGACTAGCGGGGGGCCGGCCAACAACCCAGTACTTC. The chain has TRBV5-4 and TRBJ2-5; TRBD2 matches 15 bases. From germline, CDR1 is SGHNT and CDR2 YYREEE (reference sequence). The CDR3 loop spans 18 amino acids. Unmatched junction bases numbered 15, after V lost 4 bases and J lost 8 bases.

V is TRBV7-9 and J is TRBJ1-3; D gene ambiguous. The CDR3 is made up of 13 amino acids. The V end lost 5 bases, the J end lost 0 bases, and 5 bases lay between the germline ends. Germline V gene lookup returns CDR1 SEHNR and CDR2 FQNEAQ (reference sequence). DNA of the CDR3: TGTGCCAGCAGCAGAGCCTCTGGAAACACCATATATTTT. Translating gives CASSRASGNTIYF.

The rearrangement joins TRBV5-1 to TRBJ1-1; D perhaps matches TRBD1 (5 bases). Trimming cost V 1 base and J 7 bases, with 14 bases left between them. Germline CDR1 reads SGHRS; CDR2 reads YFSETQ. This CDR3 is built from 14 residues. CDR3 amino acids: CASSLWVGGGEAFF. Written as DNA, the CDR3 is TGCGCCAGCAGCTTGTGGGTGGGGGGAGGTGAAGCTTTCTTT.

The chain uses TRBV25-1 and TRBJ1-3; 10 nucleotides agree with TRBD1. Germline CDR1 and CDR2: MGHDK and SYGVNS. J lost 7 bases, V lost 1 base, and 4 bases had no gene match. The CDR3 is 15 amino acids. The CDR3 region is CASSESGGQGNTIYF. DNA of the CDR3: TGTGCCAGCAGTGAATCAGGGGGACAGGGGAACACCATATATTTT. Drawing the rest from reference TRBV25-1 and TRBJ1-3, the complete variable domain is EADIYQTPRYLVIGTGKKITLECSQTMGHDKMYWYQQDPGMELHLIHYSYGVNSTEKGDLSSESTVSRIRTEHFPLTLESARPSHTSQYLCASSESGGQGNTIYFGEGSWLTVV.

The rearrangement links TRBV10-3 to TRBJ1-2; 7 nucleotides agree with TRBD1. V dropped 8 bases and J dropped 0; count of bases not matched to a gene: 12. The germline gives CDR1 ENHRY, CDR2 SYGVKD. The CDR3 is made up of 16 amino acids. The CDR3 spells CAILQGDSLANYGYTF. CDR3 DNA: TGTGCCATCCTGCAGGGGGACAGCCTAGCTAACTATGGCTACACCTTC.

The chain uses TRBV19 and TRBJ2-7; possibly TRBD2 for D (6 bases). The germline V gene encodes CDR1 LNHDA and CDR2 SQIVND (reference sequence). V lost 3 bases and J lost 1, with 13 bases in between. CDR3 length: 15 amino acids. CDR3 amino acids: CASSISYGGSYEQYV. The CDR3 region has the DNA TGTGCCAGTAGTATTTCCTACGGAGGGTCCTACGAGCAGTACGTC.

Worth noting for this clone: Other DNA sequences in the sample encode the same CDR3. The rearrangement uses TRBV6-5 and TRBJ2-1, with TRBD2 as a possible D gene (5 bases). Germline CDR1 MNHEY, CDR2 SVGAGI. This CDR3 contains 12 residues. V lost 3 bases and J lost 10, with 10 bases in between. CDR3 in DNA: TGTGCCAGCAGTTATGCCGGGAACGAGCAGTTCTTC. Translated: CASSYAGNEQFF.

This clone was observed a few times. The chain carries TRBV3-1 (or the pseudogene TRBV3-2) and TRBJ2-2; TRBD2 matches 10 bases. V shed 4 bases and J 1 base; nucleotides not matched to a gene: 3. In germline, CDR1 is LGHDT, CDR2 YNNKEL (reference sequence). The CDR3 has 16 amino acids. The DNA of the CDR3 is TGTGCCAGCAGCCTTACTAGCGGGGAGAACACCGGGGAGCTGTTTTTT. Protein: CASSLTSGENTGELFF.

V is TRBV7-2 and J is TRBJ1-2; possibly TRBD1 for D (6 bases). Germline values: CDR1 SGHTA, CDR2 FQGNSA. The length of the CDR3 is 18 residues. V was trimmed by 6 bases and J by 5 bases, leaving 28 bases between them. The CDR3 reads CASRSLSGERGRGYGYTF. Written as DNA, the CDR3 is TGTGCCAGCAGATCCTTGTCCGGCGAACGCGGCAGGGGTTATGGCTACACCTTC.

The chain has TRBV5-1 and TRBJ1-2, with 9 bases identical to TRBD1. The germline V gene has CDR1 SGHRS and CDR2 YFSETQ. The CDR3 runs 15 residues. Losses at the gene ends were 4 bases for V and 2 bases for J; bases not matched to a gene: 6. The CDR3 DNA reads as TGCGCCAGCAGCGGGACCGGGACAGGGAACTATGGCTACACCTTC. This sequence encodes CASSGTGTGNYGYTF.

The chain carries TRBV7-3 and TRBJ2-3; 8 bases map to TRBD2. Unmatched junction bases numbered 11, after V lost 5 bases and J lost 4 bases. The CDR3 covers 16 residues. Looked up from germline, CDR1 is SGHTA and CDR2 is FQGTGA. CDR3 DNA sequence: TGTGCCAGCAGCGCCATAGCGGGGAGGAATCCAGATACGCAGTATTTT. Amino acid sequence: CASSAIAGRNPDTQYF.

In this sample, this clone turned up a few times. The chain employs TRBV14 and TRBJ1-2; TRBD1 aligns across 10 bases. V was pared by 0 bases and J by 5 bases, with 6 bases of the junction left unmatched. CDR3 length equals 16 residues. Germline CDR1 reads SGHDN; CDR2 reads FVKESK. CDR3: CASSQDGQGVGYGYTF. DNA of the CDR3: TGTGCCAGCAGCCAAGATGGACAGGGGGTCGGATATGGCTACACCTTC.

For the CDR3, the DNA is TGTGCCAGTAGTTCCCCCCTAGCGGGGGCCTACGAGCAGTACTTC. Translating it yields CASSSPLAGAYEQYF. This chain connects TRBV19 to TRBJ2-7; 10 bases match TRBD2. V shed 5 bases, J shed 2 bases, and the junction held 6 bases outside the gene matches. The CDR3 runs 15 residues. CDR1 is LNHDA and CDR2 is SQIVND in the germline V gene (reference sequence).

This CDR3 is CASSSRLTSGKNTGELFF. The DNA for the CDR3 is TGTGCCAGCAGTTCCCGATTGACTAGCGGGAAGAACACCGGGGAGCTGTTTTTT. The chain links TRBV27 to TRBJ2-2, with 11 bases aligning to TRBD2. Germline values: CDR1 MNHEY, CDR2 SMNVEV (reference sequence). The V gene end was trimmed by 4 bases and the J gene end by 1 base; junction bases not matched to a gene: 8. The CDR3 extends over 18 amino acids.

The genes are TRBV10-3 and TRBJ2-5, with 7 bases fitting TRBD1. The V gene end was trimmed by 6 bases and the J gene end by 2 bases; junction bases not matched to a gene: 9. The CDR3 runs to 15 residues. Germline lookup yields CDR1 ENHRY and CDR2 SYGVKD. The CDR3: CAISPAGTEQETQYF. DNA of the CDR3: TGTGCCATCAGCCCCGCCGGGACAGAGCAAGAGACCCAGTACTTC.

The chain employs TRBV7-9 and TRBJ2-7; no clear D gene. The V and J ends lost 5 bases and 3 bases respectively, with 8 bases between them. Germline V gene lookup returns CDR1 SEHNR and CDR2 FQNEAQ (reference sequence). The length of the CDR3 is 12 residues. DNA for the CDR3: TGTGCCAGCAGCCCCCTAAACTACGAGCAGTACTTC. As protein: CASSPLNYEQYF.

The rearrangement joins TRBV27 to TRBJ1-2; D is perhaps TRBD1 (5 bases). The V gene's germline CDR1 is MNHEY and CDR2 SMNVEV (reference sequence). The CDR3 is made up of 13 amino acids. V was clipped by 0 bases and J by 7 bases, with 9 bases between them. The CDR3 DNA reads as TGTGCCAGCAGTTTATCGGCAGGGCTTGGCTACACCTTC. Encoded protein: CASSLSAGLGYTF.

The genes are TRBV6-1 and TRBJ2-3, with a weak D call TRBD1 (5 bases). The germline gives CDR1 MNHNS, CDR2 SASEGT. The CDR3 is 14 amino acids. V was trimmed by 1 base and J by 2 bases, leaving 7 bases between them. The CDR3 is CASSEGQPTDTQYF. The CDR3 DNA is TGTGCCAGCAGTGAAGGACAGCCCACAGATACGCAGTATTTT.

The chain is built from TRBV24-1 and TRBJ2-1; D call uncertain. CDR3 size: 13 residues. With 4 bases removed from V and 8 bases from J, the gap between germline ends came to 11 bases. From germline, CDR1 is KGHDR and CDR2 SFDVKD. CDR3 sequence: CATSDTVTDEQFF. As DNA, the CDR3 is TGTGCCACCAGTGACACAGTTACGGATGAGCAGTTCTTC.

This chain joins TRBV6-5 and TRBJ2-1, with 7 nucleotides matching TRBD2. The trim removed 1 base at V and 10 bases at J, leaving 13 bases unmatched. The CDR3 length is 16 residues. Looked up from germline, CDR1 is MNHEY and CDR2 is SVGAGI. CDR3 in DNA: TGTGCCAGCAGTTACTACCCCCCGGCGGGGGAGGGAGAGCAGTTCTTC. It yields the protein CASSYYPPAGEGEQFF.

In this sample, this clone turned up many times. This chain uses TRBV18 with TRBJ2-2, with D maybe TRBD2 (6 bases). This CDR3 is 16 amino acids long. Trimming took off 0 bases at V and 6 bases at J, with 14 bases between the two ends. CDR1 KGHSH and CDR2 LQKENI come from the germline V gene. The CDR3 DNA reads as TGTGCCAGCTCACCACCGCGGGGCGGGATCGCCGGGGAGCTGTTTTTT. Protein sequence: CASSPPRGGIAGELFF.

This rearrangement joins TRBV14 to TRBJ1-2, with D perhaps TRBD1 (6 bases). With 4 bases removed from V and 4 bases from J, the gap between germline ends came to 19 bases. This CDR3 has 16 residues. Germline V gene sequence: CDR1 SGHDN, CDR2 FVKESK. This CDR3 reads CASSPLSGGGSYGYTF. CDR3 bases: TGTGCCAGCAGCCCCCTCTCGGGAGGGGGATCCTATGGCTACACCTTC.

In this sample, this clone turned up once. The chain has TRBV6-5 and TRBJ2-1; 8 bases match TRBD2. This CDR3 spans 12 amino acids. V lost 7 bases to trimming and J lost 7 bases; unmatched junction nucleotides: 3. Germline V CDR1 and CDR2: MNHEY, SVGAGI. The CDR3 coding sequence is TGTGCCAGCACCCCGGGGGGGAATGAGCAGTTCTTC. This sequence encodes CASTPGGNEQFF.

The V gene is TRBV14, the J gene TRBJ2-5; D is ambiguous. The CDR3 spans 13 residues. The germline V and J ends were trimmed by 3 bases and 3 bases, with 8 bases remaining between them. The germline gives CDR1 SGHDN, CDR2 FVKESK. This chain's CDR3 is CASSHLQKETQYF. The CDR3 DNA reads as TGTGCCAGCAGCCACTTACAAAAAGAGACCCAGTACTTC.

The rearrangement joins TRBV30 to TRBJ1-3, with D perhaps matching TRBD1 (5 bases). CDR3 length: 14 amino acids. CDR1 GTSNPN and CDR2 SVGIG come from the germline V gene (reference sequence). V shed 2 bases and J shed 2 bases, with 10 bases lying between them. The DNA for the CDR3 is TGTGCCTGGAGTAAGACAGTGGCTGGAAACACCATATATTTT. This encodes CAWSKTVAGNTIYF.

Details on this clone: Different DNA sequences within this sample yield the same CDR3. The rearrangement uses TRBV4-3 and TRBJ2-3, with unresolved D. There are 14 residues in the CDR3. CDR1 and CDR2 from the germline V gene are LGHNA and YSLEER. V gave up 0 bases and J gave up 0 bases, with 4 bases separating them. The CDR3 region has the DNA TGCGCCAGCAGCCAAGATCCAAGCACAGATACGCAGTATTTT. Translation: CASSQDPSTDTQYF.

The rearrangement links TRBV19 to TRBJ1-2; 9 bases are a match to TRBD1. CDR3 length equals 16 residues. The V and J ends lost 5 bases and 2 bases, in that order; junction bases with no gene match: 9. The germline CDR1 and CDR2 sequences are LNHDA and SQIVND (reference sequence). CDR3: CASSPYTGQGNYGYTF. As DNA, the CDR3 is TGTGCCAGTAGTCCCTATACCGGACAGGGGAACTATGGCTACACCTTC. Looking up the rest from reference TRBV19 and TRBJ1-2 gives the full variable domain: DGGITQSPKYLFRKEGQNVTLSCEQNLNHDAMYWYRQDPGQGLRLIYYSQIVNDFQKGDIAEGYSVSREKKESFPLTVTSAQKNPTAFYLCASSPYTGQGNYGYTFGSGTRLTVV.

This chain uses TRBV20-1 with TRBJ1-2; 11 bases line up with TRBD1. The germline V gene encodes CDR1 DFQATT and CDR2 SNEGSKA (reference sequence). Germline trimming cut 3 bases from V and 8 bases from J; bases unmatched to any gene: 5. The length of the CDR3 is 13 residues. The CDR3 region is CSASKDRGQGYTF. The CDR3 DNA sequence: TGCAGTGCTAGTAAGGACAGGGGGCAAGGCTACACCTTC.

The V and J genes are TRBV5-4 and TRBJ2-7; D not certain. V lost 10 bases and J lost 0, with 17 bases in between. The CDR3 sequence is 14 residues long. CDR1 is SGHNT and CDR2 is YYREEE in the germline V gene (reference sequence). Here the CDR3 DNA reads TGTGCCTGGTCACCCGGCCCTAGCTCCTACGAGCAGTACTTC. Amino acid sequence: CAWSPGPSSYEQYF.

V and J are TRBV29-1 and TRBJ2-2, with 7 bases matching TRBD1. CDR3 length: 13 residues. Germline V gene lookup returns CDR1 SQVTM and CDR2 ANQGSEA. Trimming removed 8 bases from V and 2 bases from J; junction bases left unmatched: 5. The CDR3 is CSYRGANTGELFF. The DNA of the CDR3 is TGCAGCTACAGGGGCGCCAACACCGGGGAGCTGTTTTTT.